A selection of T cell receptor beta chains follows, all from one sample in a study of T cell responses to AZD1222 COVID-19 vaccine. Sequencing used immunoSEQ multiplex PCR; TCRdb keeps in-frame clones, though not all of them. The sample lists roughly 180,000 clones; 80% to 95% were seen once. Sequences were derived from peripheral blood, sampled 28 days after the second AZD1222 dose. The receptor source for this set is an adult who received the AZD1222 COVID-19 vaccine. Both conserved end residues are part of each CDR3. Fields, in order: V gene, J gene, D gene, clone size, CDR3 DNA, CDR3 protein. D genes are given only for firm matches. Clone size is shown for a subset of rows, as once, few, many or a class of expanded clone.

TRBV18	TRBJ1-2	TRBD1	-	TGTGCCAGCTCACCAGGAGTGGGTCGGGACAGAAGTTTTTATGGCTACACCTTC	CASSPGVGRDRSFYGYTF
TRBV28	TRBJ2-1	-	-	TGTGCCAGCAGTTTATACAATGAGCAGTTCTTC	CASSLYNEQFF
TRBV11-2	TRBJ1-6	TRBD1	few	TGTGCCAGCAGCCCGGGACAGGGGGCGAATAATTCACCCCTCCACTTT	CASSPGQGANNSPLHF
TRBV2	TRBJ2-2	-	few	TGTGCCAGCAGTGATGGGGTGGGGCCCGGGGAGCTGTTTTTT	CASSDGVGPGELFF
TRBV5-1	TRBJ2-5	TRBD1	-	TGCGCCAGCAGCTCCGACAGGGGGACCCAAGAGACCCAGTACTTC	CASSSDRGTQETQYF
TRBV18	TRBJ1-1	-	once	TGTGCCAGCACTACGGACGAAGCTTCTGAAGCTTTCTTT	CASTTDEASEAFF
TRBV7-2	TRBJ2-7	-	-	TGTGCCAGCAGCTTAGCTCTGAGTTTGTACGAGCAGTACTTC	CASSLALSLYEQYF
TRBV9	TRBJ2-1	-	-	TGTGCCAGCAGCGTAGCTACAAGCGGCATTAACAATGAGCAGTTCTTC	CASSVATSGINNEQFF
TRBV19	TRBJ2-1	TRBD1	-	TGTGCCAGTAGTATAGATTCAGGGGGGACAGGGTACAATGAGCAGTTCTTC	CASSIDSGGTGYNEQFF
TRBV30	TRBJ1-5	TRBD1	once	TGTGCCTGGAGTCCCAAGGACAGGGGAGCCAATCAGCCCCAGCATTTT	CAWSPKDRGANQPQHF
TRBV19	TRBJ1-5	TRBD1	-	TGTGCCAGTAGTAAAGAAGGGACAGGGGTACGGCAGCCCCAGCATTTT	CASSKEGTGVRQPQHF
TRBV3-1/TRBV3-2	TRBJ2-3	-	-	TGTGCCAGCAGCCAAGTTTGGAGCGGGACACCCACAGATACGCAGTATTTT	CASSQVWSGTPTDTQYF
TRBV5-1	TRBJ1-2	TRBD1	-	TGCGCCAGCAGCTTGACGGTCGCAGGGGGCAGTGGAGATGGCTACACCTTC	CASSLTVAGGSGDGYTF
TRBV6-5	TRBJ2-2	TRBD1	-	TGTGCCAGCAGTTCCGGACAGGTCGTTACCGGGGAGCTGTTTTTT	CASSSGQVVTGELFF
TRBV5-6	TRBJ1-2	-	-	TGTGCCAGCAGCTTGGCCGCTTTAGGAAGCGAACAGCCCCGTGGCTACACCTTC	CASSLAALGSEQPRGYTF